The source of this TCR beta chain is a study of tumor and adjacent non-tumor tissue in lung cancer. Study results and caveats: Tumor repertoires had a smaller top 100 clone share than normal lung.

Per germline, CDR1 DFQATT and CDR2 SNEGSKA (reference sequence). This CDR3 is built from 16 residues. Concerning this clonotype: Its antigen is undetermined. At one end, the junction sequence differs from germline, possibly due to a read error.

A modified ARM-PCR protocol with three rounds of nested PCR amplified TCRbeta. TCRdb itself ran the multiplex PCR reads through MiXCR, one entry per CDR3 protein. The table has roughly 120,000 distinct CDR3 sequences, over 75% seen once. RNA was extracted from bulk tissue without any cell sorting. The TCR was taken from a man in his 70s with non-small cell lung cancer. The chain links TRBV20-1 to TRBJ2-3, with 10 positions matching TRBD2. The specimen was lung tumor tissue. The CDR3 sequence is CNARQLAGVSVDTQYF. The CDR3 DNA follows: TGCAATGCTAGACAGCTAGCGGGAGTCTCGGTGGATACGCAGTATTTT.